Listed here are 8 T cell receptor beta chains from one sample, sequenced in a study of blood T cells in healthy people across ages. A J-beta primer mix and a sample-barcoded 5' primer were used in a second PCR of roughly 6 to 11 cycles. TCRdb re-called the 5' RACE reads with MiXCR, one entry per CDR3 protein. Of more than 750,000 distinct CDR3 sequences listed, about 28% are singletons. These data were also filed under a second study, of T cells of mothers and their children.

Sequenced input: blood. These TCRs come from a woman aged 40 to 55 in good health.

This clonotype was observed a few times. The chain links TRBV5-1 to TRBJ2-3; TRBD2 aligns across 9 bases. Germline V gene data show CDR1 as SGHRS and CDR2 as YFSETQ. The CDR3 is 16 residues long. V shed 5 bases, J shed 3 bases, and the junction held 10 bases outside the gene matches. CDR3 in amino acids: CASRPGLARGTDTQYF. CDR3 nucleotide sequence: TGCGCCAGCAGACCGGGACTAGCCAGGGGTACAGATACGCAGTATTTT.

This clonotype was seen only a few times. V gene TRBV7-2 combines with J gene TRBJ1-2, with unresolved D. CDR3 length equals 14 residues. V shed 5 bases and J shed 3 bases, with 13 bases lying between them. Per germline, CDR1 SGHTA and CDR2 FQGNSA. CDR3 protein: CASSHPTIDYGYTF. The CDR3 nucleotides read TGTGCCAGCAGCCACCCGACCATAGACTATGGCTACACCTTC.

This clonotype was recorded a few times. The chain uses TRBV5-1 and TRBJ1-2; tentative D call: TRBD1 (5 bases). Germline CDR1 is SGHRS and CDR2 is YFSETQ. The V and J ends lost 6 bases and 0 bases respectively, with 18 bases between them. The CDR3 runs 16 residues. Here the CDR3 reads CASKKTGGTTNYGYTF. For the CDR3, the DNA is TGCGCCAGCAAAAAGACCGGGGGAACTACTAACTATGGCTACACCTTC.

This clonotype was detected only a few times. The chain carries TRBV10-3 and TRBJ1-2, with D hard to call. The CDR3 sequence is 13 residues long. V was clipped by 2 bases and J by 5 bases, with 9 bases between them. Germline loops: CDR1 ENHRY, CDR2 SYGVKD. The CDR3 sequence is CAISEPREYGYTF. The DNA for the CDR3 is TGTGCCATCAGTGAGCCCCGCGAATATGGCTACACCTTC.

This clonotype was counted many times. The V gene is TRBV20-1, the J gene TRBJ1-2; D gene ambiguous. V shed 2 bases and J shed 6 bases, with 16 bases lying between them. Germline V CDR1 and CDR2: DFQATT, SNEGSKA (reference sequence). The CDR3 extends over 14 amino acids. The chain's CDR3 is CSARSAVVIDGYTF. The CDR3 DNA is TGCAGTGCTAGATCTGCGGTGGTTATCGATGGCTACACCTTC.

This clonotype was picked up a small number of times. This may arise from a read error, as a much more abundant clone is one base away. DNA for the CDR3: TGTGCCAGCTCACCGACGAGACGGGACGATGGCTACACCTTC. Its protein product is CASSPTRRDDGYTF. The chain has TRBV18 and TRBJ1-2; weak D call: TRBD1 (5 bases). The CDR3 sequence is 14 residues long. Germline-derived CDR1 and CDR2 are KGHSH and LQKENI. Deletions cut 3 bases from V and 6 bases from J, with 14 bases between.

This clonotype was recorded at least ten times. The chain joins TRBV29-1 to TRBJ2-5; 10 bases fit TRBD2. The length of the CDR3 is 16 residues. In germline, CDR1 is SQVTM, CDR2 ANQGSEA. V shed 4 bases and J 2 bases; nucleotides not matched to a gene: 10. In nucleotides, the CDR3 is TGCAGCGTTGGGGGGGCTAGCGGGGGACTTCAAGAGACCCAGTACTTC. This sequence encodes CSVGGASGGLQETQYF.

The CDR3 bases are TGCAGTGCTAGTTGGGACGTTGGCGGCCGAAGTGAAAAACTGTTTTTT. It translates to CSASWDVGGRSEKLFF. This chain joins TRBV20-1 and TRBJ1-4; D is perhaps TRBD1 (5 bases). Per germline, CDR1 DFQATT and CDR2 SNEGSKA (reference sequence). The CDR3 extends over 16 amino acids. The V gene lost 3 bases and the J gene lost 7 bases, with 21 bases spanning the gap.